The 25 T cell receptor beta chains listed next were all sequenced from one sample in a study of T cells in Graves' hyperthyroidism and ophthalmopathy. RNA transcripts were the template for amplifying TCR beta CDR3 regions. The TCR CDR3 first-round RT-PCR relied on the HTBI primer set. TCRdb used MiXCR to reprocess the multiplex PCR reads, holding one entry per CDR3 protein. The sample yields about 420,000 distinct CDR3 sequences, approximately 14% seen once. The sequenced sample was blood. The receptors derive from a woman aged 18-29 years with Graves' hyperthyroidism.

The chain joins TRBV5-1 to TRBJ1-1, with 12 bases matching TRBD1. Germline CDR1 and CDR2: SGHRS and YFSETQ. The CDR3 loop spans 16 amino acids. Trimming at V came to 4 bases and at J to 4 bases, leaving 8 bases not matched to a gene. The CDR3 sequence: CASSLSGQGAITEAFF. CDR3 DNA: TGCGCCAGCAGCCTGTCGGGACAGGGGGCGATCACTGAAGCTTTCTTT.

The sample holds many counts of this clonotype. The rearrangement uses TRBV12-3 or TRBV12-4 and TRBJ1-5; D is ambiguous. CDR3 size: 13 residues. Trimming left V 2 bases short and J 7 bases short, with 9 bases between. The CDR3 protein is CASSLREDQPQHF. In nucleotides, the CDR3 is TGTGCCAGCAGTTTACGGGAGGACCAGCCCCAGCATTTT.

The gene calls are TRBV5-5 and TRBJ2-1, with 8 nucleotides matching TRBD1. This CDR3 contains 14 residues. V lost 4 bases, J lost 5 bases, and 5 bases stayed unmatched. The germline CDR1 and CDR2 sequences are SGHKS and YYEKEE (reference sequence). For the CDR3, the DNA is TGTGCCAGCAGCGCCCGACAGGGGAACAATGAGCAGTTCTTC. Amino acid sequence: CASSARQGNNEQFF.

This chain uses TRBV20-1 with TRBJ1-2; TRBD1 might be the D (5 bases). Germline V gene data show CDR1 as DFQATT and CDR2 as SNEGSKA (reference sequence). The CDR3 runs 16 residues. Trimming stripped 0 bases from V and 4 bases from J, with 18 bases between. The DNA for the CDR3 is TGCAGTGCTAGAGATACGAACCGGGGGAAGGTCTATGGCTACACCTTC. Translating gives CSARDTNRGKVYGYTF.

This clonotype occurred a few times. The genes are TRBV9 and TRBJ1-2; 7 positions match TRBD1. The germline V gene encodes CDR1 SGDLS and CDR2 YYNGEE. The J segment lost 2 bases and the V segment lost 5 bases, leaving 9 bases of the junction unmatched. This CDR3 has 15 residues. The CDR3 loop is CASRENRGINYGYTF. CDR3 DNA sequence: TGTGCCAGCAGGGAAAACAGGGGAATAAACTATGGCTACACCTTC.

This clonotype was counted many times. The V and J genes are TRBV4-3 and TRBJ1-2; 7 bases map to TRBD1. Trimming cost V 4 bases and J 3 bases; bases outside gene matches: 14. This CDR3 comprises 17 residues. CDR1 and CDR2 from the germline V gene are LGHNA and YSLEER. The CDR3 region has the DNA TGCGCCAGCAGCCCTAATGGGGTGGGGACAGAGGACTATGGCTACACCTTC. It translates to CASSPNGVGTEDYGYTF.

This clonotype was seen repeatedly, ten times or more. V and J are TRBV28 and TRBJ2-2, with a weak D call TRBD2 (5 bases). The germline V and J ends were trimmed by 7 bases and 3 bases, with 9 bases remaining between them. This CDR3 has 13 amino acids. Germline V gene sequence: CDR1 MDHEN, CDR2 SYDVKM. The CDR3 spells CASIRRYTGELFF. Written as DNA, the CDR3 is TGTGCCAGCATCCGGAGGTACACCGGGGAGCTGTTTTTT.

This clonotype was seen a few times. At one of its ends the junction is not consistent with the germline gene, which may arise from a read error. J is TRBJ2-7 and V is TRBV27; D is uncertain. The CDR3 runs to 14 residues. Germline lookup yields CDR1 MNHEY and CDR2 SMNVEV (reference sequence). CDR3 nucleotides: TGTGCCAGCAGGGAAGGTGGCGGCTCCTACGAGCAGTGCTTC. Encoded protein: CASREGGGSYEQCF.

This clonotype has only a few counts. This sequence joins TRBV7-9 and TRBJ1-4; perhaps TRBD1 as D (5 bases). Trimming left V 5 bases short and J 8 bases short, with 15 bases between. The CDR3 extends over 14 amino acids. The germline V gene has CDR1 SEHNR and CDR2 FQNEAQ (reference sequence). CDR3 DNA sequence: TGTGCCAGCAGCGAGACTAGGGGACGCGAAAAACTGTTTTTT. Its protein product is CASSETRGREKLFF.

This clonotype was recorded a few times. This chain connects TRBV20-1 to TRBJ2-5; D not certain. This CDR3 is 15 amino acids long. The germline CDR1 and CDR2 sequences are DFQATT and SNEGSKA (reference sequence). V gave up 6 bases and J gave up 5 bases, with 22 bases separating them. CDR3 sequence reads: CSAAFPEFRWETQYF. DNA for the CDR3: TGCAGTGCCGCATTTCCCGAGTTTAGGTGGGAGACCCAGTACTTC.

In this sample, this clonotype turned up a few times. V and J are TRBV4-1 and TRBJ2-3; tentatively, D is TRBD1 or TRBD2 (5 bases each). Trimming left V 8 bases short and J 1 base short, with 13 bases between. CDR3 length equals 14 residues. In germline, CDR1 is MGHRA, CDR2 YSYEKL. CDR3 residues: CASGTPYRTDTQYF. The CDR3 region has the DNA TGCGCCAGCGGGACCCCCTACCGCACAGATACGCAGTATTTT.

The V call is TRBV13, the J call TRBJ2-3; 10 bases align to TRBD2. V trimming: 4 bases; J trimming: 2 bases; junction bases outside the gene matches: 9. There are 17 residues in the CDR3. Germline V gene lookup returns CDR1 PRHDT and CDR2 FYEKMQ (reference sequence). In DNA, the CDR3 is TGTGCCAGCAGCTACCCTAGGACTAGCGGCCCCACAGATACGCAGTATTTT. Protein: CASSYPRTSGPTDTQYF.

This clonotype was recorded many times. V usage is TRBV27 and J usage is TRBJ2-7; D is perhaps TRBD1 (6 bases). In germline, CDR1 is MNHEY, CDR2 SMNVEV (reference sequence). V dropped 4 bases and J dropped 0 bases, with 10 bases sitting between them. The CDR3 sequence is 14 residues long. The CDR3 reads CASSSQGFSYEQYF. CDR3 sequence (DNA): TGTGCCAGCAGTTCACAGGGATTCTCCTACGAGCAGTACTTC.

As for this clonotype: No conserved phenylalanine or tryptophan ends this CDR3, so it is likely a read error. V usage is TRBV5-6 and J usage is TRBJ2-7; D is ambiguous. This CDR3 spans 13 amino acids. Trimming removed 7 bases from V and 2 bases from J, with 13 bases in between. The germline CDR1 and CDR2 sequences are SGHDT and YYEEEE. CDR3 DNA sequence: TGTGCCAGCTCGGCCGGGTTCACCTACGAGCAGTACTCC. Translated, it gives CASSAGFTYEQYS.

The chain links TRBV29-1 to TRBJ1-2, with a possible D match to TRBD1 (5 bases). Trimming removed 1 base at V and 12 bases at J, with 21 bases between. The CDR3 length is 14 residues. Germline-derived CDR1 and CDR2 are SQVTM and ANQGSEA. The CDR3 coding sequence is TGCAGCGTTGAAGGGGGTACAGGAGTAGGCGGCAACACCTTC. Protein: CSVEGGTGVGGNTF.

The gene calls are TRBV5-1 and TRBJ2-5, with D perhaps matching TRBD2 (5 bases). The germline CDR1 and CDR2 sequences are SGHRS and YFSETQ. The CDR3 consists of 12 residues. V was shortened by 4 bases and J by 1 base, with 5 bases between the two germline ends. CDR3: CASSGLQETQYF. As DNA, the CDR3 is TGCGCCAGCAGCGGACTCCAAGAGACCCAGTACTTC. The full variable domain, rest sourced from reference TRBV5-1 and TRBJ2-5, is KAGVTQTPRYLIKTRGQQVTLSCSPISGHRSVSWYQQTPGQGLQFLFEYFSETQRNKGNFPGRFSGRQFSNSRSEMNVSTLELGDSALYLCASSGLQETQYFGPGTRLLVL.

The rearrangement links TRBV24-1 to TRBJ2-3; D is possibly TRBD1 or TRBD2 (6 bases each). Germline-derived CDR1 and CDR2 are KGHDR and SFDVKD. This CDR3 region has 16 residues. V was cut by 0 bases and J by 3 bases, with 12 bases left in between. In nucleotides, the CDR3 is TGTGCCACCAGTGATTTGACGGGGGCAGGTACAGATACGCAGTATTTT. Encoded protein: CATSDLTGAGTDTQYF.

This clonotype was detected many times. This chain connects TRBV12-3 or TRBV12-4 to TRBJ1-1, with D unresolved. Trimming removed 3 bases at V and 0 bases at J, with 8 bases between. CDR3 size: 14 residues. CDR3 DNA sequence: TGTGCCAGCAGTTTTCGACCTATGAACACTGAAGCTTTCTTT. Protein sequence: CASSFRPMNTEAFF.

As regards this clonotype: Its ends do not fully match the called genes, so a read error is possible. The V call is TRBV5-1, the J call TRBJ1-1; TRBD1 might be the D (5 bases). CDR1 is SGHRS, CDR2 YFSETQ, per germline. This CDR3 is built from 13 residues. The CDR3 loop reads CASSLMGGSEAFF. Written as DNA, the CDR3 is TGTGCCAGCAGCTTGATGGGGGGGAGTGAAGCTTTCTTT.

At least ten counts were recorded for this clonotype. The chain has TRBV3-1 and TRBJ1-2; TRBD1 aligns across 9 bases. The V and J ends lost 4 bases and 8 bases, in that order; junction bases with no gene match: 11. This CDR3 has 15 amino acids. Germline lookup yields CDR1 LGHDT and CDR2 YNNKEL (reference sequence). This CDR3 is CASSLKTGTGNGYTF. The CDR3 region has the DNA TGTGCCAGCAGCCTCAAAACCGGGACAGGGAACGGCTACACCTTC.

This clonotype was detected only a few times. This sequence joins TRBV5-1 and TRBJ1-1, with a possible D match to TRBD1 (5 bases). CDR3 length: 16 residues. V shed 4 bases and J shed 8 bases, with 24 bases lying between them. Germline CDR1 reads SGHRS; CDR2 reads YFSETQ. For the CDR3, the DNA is TGCGCCAGCAGCCAAGGGACGGCCGGGAGGTGGGGGGAAGCTTTCTTT. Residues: CASSQGTAGRWGEAFF.

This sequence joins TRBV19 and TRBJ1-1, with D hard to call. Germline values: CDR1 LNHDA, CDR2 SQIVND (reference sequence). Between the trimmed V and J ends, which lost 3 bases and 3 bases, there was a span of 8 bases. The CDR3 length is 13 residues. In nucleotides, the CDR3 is TGTGCCAGTAGTATGAGTGTCTACACTGAAGCTTTCTTT. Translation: CASSMSVYTEAFF.

The CDR3 sequence: CASSLGGKVGMNTEAFF. CDR3 DNA: TGCGCCAGCAGCTTGGGGGGGAAGGTCGGAATGAACACTGAAGCTTTCTTT. The chain has TRBV5-1 and TRBJ1-1, with D possibly matching TRBD1 (5 bases). Germline-derived CDR1 and CDR2 are SGHRS and YFSETQ. Trimming removed 0 bases at V and 0 bases at J, with 15 bases between. This CDR3 comprises 17 residues. Complete variable domain (other parts from reference TRBV5-1 and TRBJ1-1): KAGVTQTPRYLIKTRGQQVTLSCSPISGHRSVSWYQQTPGQGLQFLFEYFSETQRNKGNFPGRFSGRQFSNSRSEMNVSTLELGDSALYLCASSLGGKVGMNTEAFFGQGTRLTVV.

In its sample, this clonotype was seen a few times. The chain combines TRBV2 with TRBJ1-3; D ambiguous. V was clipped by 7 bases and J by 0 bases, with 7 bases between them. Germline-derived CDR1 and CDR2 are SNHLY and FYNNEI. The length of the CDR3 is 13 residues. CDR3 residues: CASIPDSGNTIYF. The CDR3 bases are TGTGCCAGCATCCCAGACTCTGGAAACACCATATATTTT.

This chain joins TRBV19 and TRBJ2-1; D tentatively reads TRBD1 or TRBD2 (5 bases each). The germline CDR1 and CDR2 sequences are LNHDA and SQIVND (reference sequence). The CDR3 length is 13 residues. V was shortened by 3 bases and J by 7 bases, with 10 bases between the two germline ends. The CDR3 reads CASSMGRRNEQFF. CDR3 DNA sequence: TGTGCCAGTAGTATGGGGCGGAGGAATGAGCAGTTCTTC.